The clone carrying this TCR beta chain showed up just a few times. The target antigen is unknown. This sample was taken from a study of CD4+ T cells in melanoma. Study outcomes and limitations: Diverse differentiation states were reported for melanoma neoantigen-specific CD4+ T cells. CD8+ T cell, macrophage and B cell function reportedly correlated with neoantigen-specific CD4+ T cells.

Sequenced by immunoSEQ multiplex PCR; TCRdb stores in-frame clones only, minus some. Among some 5,800 clones listed, about 70% were seen once. V lost 8 bases, J lost 1 base, and 9 bases lay in between. This CDR3 contains 12 residues. CDR1 is MNHEY, CDR2 SVGAGI, per germline. The V and J genes are TRBV6-5 and TRBJ2-7; D not resolved. The sample comprised cells from a culture (not recorded whether cultured in vitro). This TCR was sampled from a human donor with melanoma. The CDR3 region is CASVTGSYEQYF. CDR3 DNA: TGTGCCAGCGTAACGGGTTCCTACGAGCAGTACTTC.